This TCR beta chain comes out of a study of blood T cell repertoires in COVID-19. The wider study: Some COVID-19 samples were acute and others convalescent; all came from the United States, Italy and Spain. From T cells, B-cell-depleted T cells, or PBMCs came the material, which was cDNA or gDNA.

Methods used by the authors: It was from reference gene primer amplification that nucleated cell counts were estimated. TCRdb's copy holds only in-frame clones and misses some; the assay was immunoSEQ multiplex PCR. V and J calls and clone size come straight from that table; D and trimming were deduced from the DNA. This table holds tens of thousands of clones, about 85% found once. J gave up 3 bases and V 4 bases, and 6 bases lay outside the gene matches. This CDR3 contains 14 residues. Looked up from germline, CDR1 is SGHRS and CDR2 is YFSETQ. This clone occurred a few times. The receptor's source is a man aged 50-59 years with acute or convalescent COVID-19. Sample: peripheral blood. The gene calls are TRBV5-1 and TRBJ2-7, with 8 bases matching TRBD1. The CDR3 here is CASSPGQAHYEQYF. The CDR3 bases are TGCGCCAGCAGCCCGGGACAGGCACACTACGAGCAGTACTTC.